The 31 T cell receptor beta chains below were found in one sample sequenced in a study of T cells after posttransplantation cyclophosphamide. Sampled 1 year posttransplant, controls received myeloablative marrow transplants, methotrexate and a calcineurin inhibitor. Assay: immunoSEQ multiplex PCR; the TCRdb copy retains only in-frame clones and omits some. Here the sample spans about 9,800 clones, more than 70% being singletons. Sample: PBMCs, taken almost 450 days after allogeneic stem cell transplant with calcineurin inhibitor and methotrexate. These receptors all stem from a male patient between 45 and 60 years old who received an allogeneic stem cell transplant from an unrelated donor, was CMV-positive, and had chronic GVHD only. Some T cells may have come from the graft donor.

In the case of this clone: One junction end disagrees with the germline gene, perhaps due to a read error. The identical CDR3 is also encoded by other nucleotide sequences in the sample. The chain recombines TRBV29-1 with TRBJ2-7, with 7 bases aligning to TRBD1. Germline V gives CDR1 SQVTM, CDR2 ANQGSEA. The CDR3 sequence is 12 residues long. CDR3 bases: TGCAGCGTTGGACAGGGCGGATACGAGCAGTATTTC. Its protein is CSVGQGGYEQYF.

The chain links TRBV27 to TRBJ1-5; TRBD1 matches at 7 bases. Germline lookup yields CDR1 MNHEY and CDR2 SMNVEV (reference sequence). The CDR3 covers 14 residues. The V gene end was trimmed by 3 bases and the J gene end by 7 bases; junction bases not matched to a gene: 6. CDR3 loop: CASSFGQGEQPQHF. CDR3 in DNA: TGTGCCAGCAGTTTCGGCCAGGGGGAGCAGCCCCAGCATTTT.

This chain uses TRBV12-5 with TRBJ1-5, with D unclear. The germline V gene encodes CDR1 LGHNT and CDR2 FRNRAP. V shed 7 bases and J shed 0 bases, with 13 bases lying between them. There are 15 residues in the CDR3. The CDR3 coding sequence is TGTGCTAGTGCCATGGGAGATTTTAGCAATCAGCCCCAGCATTTT. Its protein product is CASAMGDFSNQPQHF.

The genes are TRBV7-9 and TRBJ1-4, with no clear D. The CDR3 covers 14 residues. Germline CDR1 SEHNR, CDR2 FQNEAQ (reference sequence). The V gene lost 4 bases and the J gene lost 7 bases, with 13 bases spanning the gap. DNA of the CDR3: TGTGCCAGCAGCTCCCAAGGCGGATTTGAAAAACTGTTTTTT. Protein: CASSSQGGFEKLFF.

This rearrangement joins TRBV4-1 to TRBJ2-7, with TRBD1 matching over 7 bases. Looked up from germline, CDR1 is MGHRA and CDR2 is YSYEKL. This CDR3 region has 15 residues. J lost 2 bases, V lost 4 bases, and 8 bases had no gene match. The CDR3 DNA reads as TGCGCCAGCAGCCGATCCGGGACAGACACCTACGAGCAGTACTTC. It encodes CASSRSGTDTYEQYF.

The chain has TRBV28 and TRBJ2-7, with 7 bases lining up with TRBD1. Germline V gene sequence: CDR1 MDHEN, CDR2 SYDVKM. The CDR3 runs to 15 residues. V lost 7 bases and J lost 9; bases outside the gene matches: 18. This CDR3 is CASNIPGQKVRGQYF. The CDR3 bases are TGTGCCAGCAACATTCCGGGACAGAAAGTACGAGGGCAGTACTTC.

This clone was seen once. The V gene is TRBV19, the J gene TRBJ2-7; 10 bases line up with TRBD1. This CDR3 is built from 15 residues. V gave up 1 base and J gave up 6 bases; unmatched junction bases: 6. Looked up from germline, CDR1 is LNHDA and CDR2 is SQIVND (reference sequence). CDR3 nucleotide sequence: TGTGCCAGTAGTATAGGATTGGGACAGGGGAGCGAGCAGTACTTC. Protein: CASSIGLGQGSEQYF.

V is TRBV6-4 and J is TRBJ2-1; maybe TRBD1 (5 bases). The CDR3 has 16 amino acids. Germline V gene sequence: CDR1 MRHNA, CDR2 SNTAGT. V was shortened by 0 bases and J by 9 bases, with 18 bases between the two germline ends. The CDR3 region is CASSDSQGRKGGEQFF. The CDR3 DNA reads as TGTGCCAGCAGTGACTCGCAGGGTCGCAAGGGCGGTGAGCAGTTCTTC.

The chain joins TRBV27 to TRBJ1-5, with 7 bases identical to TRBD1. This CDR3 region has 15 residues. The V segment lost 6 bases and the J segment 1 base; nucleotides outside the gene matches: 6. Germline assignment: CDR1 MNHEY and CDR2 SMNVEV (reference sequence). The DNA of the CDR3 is TGTGCCAGCAGCTCGGTACAGGGGAGCAATCAGCCCCAGCATTTT. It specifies CASSSVQGSNQPQHF.

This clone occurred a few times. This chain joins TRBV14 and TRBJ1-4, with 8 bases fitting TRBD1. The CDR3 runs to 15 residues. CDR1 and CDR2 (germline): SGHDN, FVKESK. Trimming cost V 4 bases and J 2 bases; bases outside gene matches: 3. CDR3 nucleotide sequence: TGTGCCAGCAGCCTTCGGACAGGGACTAATGAAAAACTGTTTTTT. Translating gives CASSLRTGTNEKLFF. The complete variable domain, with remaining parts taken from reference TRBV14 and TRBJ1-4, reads EAGVTQFPSHSVIEKGQTVTLRCDPISGHDNLYWYRRVMGKEIKFLLHFVKESKQDESGMPNNRFLAERTGGTYSTLKVQPAELEDSGVYFCASSLRTGTNEKLFFGSGTQLSVL.

The CDR3: CASSLRGGGGTEAFF. CDR3 in DNA: TGTGCCAGCAGCTTGAGAGGGGGCGGCGGGACTGAAGCTTTCTTT. V is TRBV5-5 and J is TRBJ1-1; 7 bases fit TRBD1. The CDR3 consists of 15 residues. The J segment lost 5 bases and the V segment lost 1 base, leaving 8 bases of the junction unmatched. Germline lookup yields CDR1 SGHKS and CDR2 YYEKEE (reference sequence).

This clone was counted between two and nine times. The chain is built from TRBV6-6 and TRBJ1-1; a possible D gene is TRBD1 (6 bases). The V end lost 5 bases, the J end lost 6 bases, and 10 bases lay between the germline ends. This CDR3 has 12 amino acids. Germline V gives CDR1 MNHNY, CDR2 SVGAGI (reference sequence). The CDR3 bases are TGTGCCAGCAGTCAGGGGATAGCTGAAGCTTTCTTT. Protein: CASSQGIAEAFF.

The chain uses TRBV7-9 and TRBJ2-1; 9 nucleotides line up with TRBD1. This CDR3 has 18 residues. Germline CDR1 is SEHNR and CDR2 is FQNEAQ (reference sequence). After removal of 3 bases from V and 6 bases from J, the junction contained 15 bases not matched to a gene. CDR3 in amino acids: CASSLGPRGRDRVNEQFF. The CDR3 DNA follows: TGTGCCAGCAGCTTGGGACCGAGGGGGCGGGACAGGGTCAATGAGCAGTTCTTC.

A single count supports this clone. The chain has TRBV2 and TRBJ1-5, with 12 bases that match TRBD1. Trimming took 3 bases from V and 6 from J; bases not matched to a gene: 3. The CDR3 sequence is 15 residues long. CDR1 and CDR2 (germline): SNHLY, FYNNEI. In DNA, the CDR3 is TGTGCCAGCAGTGAGGGACAGGGGGCGGGTCAGCCCCAGCATTTT. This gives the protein CASSEGQGAGQPQHF.

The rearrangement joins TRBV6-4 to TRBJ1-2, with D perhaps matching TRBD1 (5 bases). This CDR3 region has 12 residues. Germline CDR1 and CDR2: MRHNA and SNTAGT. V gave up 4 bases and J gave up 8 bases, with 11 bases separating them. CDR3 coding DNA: TGTGCCAGCAGTGGACAGAGTCAGGGCTACACCTTC. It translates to CASSGQSQGYTF.

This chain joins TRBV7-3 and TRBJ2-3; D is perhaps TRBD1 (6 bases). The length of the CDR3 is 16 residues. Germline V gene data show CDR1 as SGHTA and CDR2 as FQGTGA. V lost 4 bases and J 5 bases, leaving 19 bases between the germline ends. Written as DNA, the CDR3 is TGTGCCAGCAGCTCGAAACAAAGGGGGTTGATAGATACGCAGTATTTT. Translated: CASSSKQRGLIDTQYF. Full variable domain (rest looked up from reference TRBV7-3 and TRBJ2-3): GAGVSQTPSNKVTEKGKYVELRCDPISGHTALYWYRQSLGQGPEFLIYFQGTGAADDSGLPNDRFFAVRPEGSVSTLKIQRTERGDSAVYLCASSSKQRGLIDTQYFGPGTRLTVL.

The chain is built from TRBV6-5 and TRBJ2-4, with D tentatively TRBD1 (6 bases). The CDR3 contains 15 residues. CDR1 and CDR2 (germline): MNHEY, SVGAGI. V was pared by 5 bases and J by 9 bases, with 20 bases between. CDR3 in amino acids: CASSGSPGASGIQYF. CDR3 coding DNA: TGTGCCAGCAGTGGGTCACCAGGGGCTTCAGGCATTCAGTACTTC.

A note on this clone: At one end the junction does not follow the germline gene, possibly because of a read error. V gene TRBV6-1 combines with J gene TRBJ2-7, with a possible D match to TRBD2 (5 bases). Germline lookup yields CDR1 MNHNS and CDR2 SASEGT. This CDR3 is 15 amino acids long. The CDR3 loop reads CASREDTFTGYEQYF. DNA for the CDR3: TGTGCCAGCAGAGAAGACACCTTCACGGGGTACGAGCAGTACTTC.

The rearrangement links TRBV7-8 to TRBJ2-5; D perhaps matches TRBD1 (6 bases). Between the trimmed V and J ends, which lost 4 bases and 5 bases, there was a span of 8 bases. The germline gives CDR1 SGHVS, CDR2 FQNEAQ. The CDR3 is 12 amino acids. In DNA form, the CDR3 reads TGTGCCAGCAGCTCAGGGGAGGAGACCCAGTACTTC. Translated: CASSSGEETQYF.

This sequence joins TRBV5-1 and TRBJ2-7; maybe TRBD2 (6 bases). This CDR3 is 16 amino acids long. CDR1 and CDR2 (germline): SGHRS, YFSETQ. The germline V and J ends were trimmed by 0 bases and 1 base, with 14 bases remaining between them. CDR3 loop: CASSLATQGGSYEQYF. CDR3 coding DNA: TGCGCCAGCAGCTTGGCTACCCAGGGAGGATCCTACGAGCAGTACTTC.

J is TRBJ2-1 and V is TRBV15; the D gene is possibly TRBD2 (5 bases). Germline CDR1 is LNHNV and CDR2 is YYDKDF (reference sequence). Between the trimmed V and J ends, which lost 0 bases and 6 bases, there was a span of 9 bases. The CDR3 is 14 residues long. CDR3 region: CATSRDKGGNEQFF. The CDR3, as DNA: TGTGCCACCAGCAGAGACAAAGGAGGCAATGAGCAGTTCTTC.

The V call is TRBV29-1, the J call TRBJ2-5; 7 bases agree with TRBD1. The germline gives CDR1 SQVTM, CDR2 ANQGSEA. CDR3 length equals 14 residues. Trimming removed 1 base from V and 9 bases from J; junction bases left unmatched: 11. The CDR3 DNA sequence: TGCAGCGTTGAAGGCGCCGGACAGGTTATGGCCCAGTACTTC. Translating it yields CSVEGAGQVMAQYF.

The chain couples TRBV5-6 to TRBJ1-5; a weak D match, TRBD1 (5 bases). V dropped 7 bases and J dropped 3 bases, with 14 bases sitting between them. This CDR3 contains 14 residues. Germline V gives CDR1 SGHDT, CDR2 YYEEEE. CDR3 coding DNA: TGTGCCAGCTCAGGTCGGGGACTCAATCAGCCCCAGCATTTT. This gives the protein CASSGRGLNQPQHF.

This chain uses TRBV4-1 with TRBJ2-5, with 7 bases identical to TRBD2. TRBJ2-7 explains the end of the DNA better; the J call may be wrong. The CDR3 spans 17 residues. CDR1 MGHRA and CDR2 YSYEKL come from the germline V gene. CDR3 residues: CASSQPGGSGAPYEQYF. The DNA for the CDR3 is TGCGCCAGCAGCCAACCAGGAGGGAGCGGGGCCCCCTACGAGCAGTACTTC.

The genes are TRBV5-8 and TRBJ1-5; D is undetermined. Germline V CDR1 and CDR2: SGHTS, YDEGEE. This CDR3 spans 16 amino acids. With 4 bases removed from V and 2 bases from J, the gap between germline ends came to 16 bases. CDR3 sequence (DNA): TGTGCCAGCAGCCGTTTAAGAGCGGGCGGCAATCAGCCCCAGCATTTT. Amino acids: CASSRLRAGGNQPQHF.

In DNA, the CDR3 is TGTGCCAGCAGTTTATTGGAGGGCTATGGCTACACCTTC. As protein: CASSLLEGYGYTF. V is TRBV27 and J is TRBJ1-2; D remains unclear. The CDR3 has 13 amino acids. V was shortened by 1 base and J by 4 bases, with 7 bases between the two germline ends. In germline, CDR1 is MNHEY, CDR2 SMNVEV (reference sequence).

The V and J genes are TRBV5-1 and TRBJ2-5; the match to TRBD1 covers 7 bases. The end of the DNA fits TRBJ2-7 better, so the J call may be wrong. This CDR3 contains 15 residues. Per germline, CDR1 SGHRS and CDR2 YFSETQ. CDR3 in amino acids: CASSALDRASYEQYF. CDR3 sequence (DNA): TGCGCCAGCAGCGCCCTCGACAGGGCCTCCTACGAGCAGTACTTC.

In DNA form, the CDR3 reads TGTGCCAGCAGCCATTTCAGTAGCGGGCCCATTCAAGAGACCCAGTACTTC. Its protein is CASSHFSSGPIQETQYF. This chain links TRBV7-6 with TRBJ2-5, with 7 bases identical to TRBD2. Trimming took 5 bases from V and 2 from J; bases not matched to a gene: 14. Germline CDR1 reads SGHVS; CDR2 reads FNYEAQ. The CDR3 contains 17 residues.

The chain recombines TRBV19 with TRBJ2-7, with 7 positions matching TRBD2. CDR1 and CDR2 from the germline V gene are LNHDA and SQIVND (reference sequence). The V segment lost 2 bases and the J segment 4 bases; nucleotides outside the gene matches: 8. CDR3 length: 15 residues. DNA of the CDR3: TGTGCCAGTAGTATACCGGGGGGACGGGTGTACGAGCAGTACTTC. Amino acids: CASSIPGGRVYEQYF.

CDR3 DNA sequence: TGTGCCAGCAGCCTCGGGACTCCAAATGCAGATACGCAGTATTTT. Translated, it gives CASSLGTPNADTQYF. The V and J genes are TRBV13 and TRBJ2-3; D possibly corresponds to TRBD2 (6 bases). The CDR3 has 15 amino acids. V lost 5 bases to trimming and J lost 4 bases, with 16 bases between them. Germline CDR1 and CDR2: PRHDT and FYEKMQ (reference sequence).

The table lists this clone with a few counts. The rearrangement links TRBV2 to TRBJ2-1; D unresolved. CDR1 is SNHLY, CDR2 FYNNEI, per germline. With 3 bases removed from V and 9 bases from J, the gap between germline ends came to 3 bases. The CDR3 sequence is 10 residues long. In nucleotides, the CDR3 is TGTGCCAGCAGTGAGGCTGAGCAGTTCTTC. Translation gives CASSEAEQFF.